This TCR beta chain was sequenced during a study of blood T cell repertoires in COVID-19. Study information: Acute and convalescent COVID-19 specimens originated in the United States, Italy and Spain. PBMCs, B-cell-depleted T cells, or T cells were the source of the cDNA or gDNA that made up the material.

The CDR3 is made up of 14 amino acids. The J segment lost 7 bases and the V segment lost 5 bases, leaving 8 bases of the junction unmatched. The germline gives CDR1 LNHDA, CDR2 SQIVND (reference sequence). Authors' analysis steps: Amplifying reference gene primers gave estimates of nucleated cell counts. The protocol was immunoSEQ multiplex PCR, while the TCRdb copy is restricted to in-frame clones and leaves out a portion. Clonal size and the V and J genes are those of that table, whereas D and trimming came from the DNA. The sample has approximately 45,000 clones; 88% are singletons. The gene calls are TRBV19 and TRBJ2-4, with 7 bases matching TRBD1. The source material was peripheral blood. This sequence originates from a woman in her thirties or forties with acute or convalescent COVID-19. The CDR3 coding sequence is TGTGCCAGTAGTCCGACAGGGTGGGGGAACATTCAGTACTTC. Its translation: CASSPTGWGNIQYF. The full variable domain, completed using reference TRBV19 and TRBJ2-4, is DGGITQSPKYLFRKEGQNVTLSCEQNLNHDAMYWYRQDPGQGLRLIYYSQIVNDFQKGDIAEGYSVSREKKESFPLTVTSAQKNPTAFYLCASSPTGWGNIQYFGAGTRLSVL.